The clone carrying this T cell receptor (beta chain) was recorded a few times. The antigen is undetermined. These data are taken from a study of cytomegalovirus exposure and HLA in healthy donors. This PCR relied on a set of 60 Vbeta primers and 13 Jbeta primers. Original analysis: In a later analysis, around 12 million of some 80 million unique beta chains occurred in at least two donors. The repertoire was sequenced with immunoSEQ multiplex PCR; TCRdb's copy has only in-frame clones and lacks some. The V and J calls and clone size were taken over from that table, and D and trimming were inferred from the DNA. Counted here are over 110,000 clones, more than 60% occurring once; the ten biggest clones make up 8.8%. This CDR3 spans 13 amino acids. In germline, CDR1 is MNHEY, CDR2 SMNVEV (reference sequence). Trimming took 10 bases from V and 3 from J; bases not matched to a gene: 7. The study's findings and limits: Follow-up analysis found HLA locus-dependent TCR association rates, highest for DRB1 and lowest for HLA-C. Later analysis found that TCR beta chains associated with HLA were more clonally expanded than other, equally common chains. In a later analysis, TCR beta V- and J-gene trimming showed a link to a missense DCLRE1C variant.

Sequenced material: PBMCs. This chain connects TRBV27 to TRBJ2-7; 9 positions match TRBD2. The source is a woman aged 50 to 60 in good health and CMV-seropositive. CDR3 sequence: CATHHSGGYEQYF. The CDR3 DNA is TGTGCCACGCACCATAGCGGGGGCTACGAGCAGTACTTC.